Listed below are T cell receptor beta chains from one sample, sequenced in a study of blood T cell repertoires in COVID-19. Sequencing used immunoSEQ multiplex PCR; TCRdb keeps in-frame clones, though not all of them. The sample records a few hundred thousand clones, around 87% being singletons. The sequenced material came from PBMCs or T cells enriched from blood (not recorded which). All receptors derive from a man aged 30 to 45 who had recovered from COVID-19. Each CDR3 is given without its conserved first and last residue.

>TRBV29-1
SVGRQGEKLF
>TRBV5-1
ASSTGNTGELF
>TRBV7-2
ASSSDRVLTEAF
>TRBV14
ASSHTIAASTDTQY
>TRBV18
ASSPEGQGSGGNQPQH
>TRBV6-5
ASSLDSPYNEQF
>TRBV7-2
ASSLDRRGGMGKEKLF
>TRBV5-4
ASSALQGIESEQY
>TRBV5-1
ASSLAAVISSYNEQF
>TRBV28
ASSTTGLGEAF
>TRBV3-1/TRBV3-2
ASSPSRGNEQF
>TRBV2
ASSGLAGGSPQETQY
>TRBV5-6
ASSQATGRTPLH
>TRBV7-8
ASSPGAGGNEQY
>TRBV28
ASTTTHSPLH
>TRBV5-1
ASRVGQGSNQPQH
>TRBV5-1
ASSLAELHNTGELF
>TRBV6-4
ASSSTGNTGELF
>TRBV5-1
ASSRTEEVYSNQPQH
>TRBV18
ASSGPSVGYEQY
>TRBV12-5
ASGRTGGGQPQH
>TRBV30
AWITPGGPLH
>TRBV27
ASSADAYEQY
>TRBV7-9
ASSPAGVNEQF
>TRBV27
ASSLSPGRRDEQF
>TRBV27
ASSSPSGGAGEQY
>TRBV15
ATSRGRTNTGELF
>TRBV7-3
ASSLAGWVTDTQY
>TRBV28
ASGTGTGGVREQF
>TRBV7-2
AKSGQGYQPQH
>TRBV19
ASSPAGQGARETQY
>TRBV28
ASMSGMNTEAF
>TRBV11-1
ASSLEGNGYT
>TRBV28
ASSFLEGNEQF
>TRBV14
ASSQYRVPLSPLH
>TRBV24-1
ATSDLGLAGYNEQF
>TRBV19
ASSFQRDREQY
>TRBV15
ATSSPRLAGGWDNEQF
>TRBV10-3
AISEPRETQY
>TRBV20-1
SASSGTGFADTQY
>TRBV5-1
ASSPGLGDTGELF
>TRBV19
ASSILAGSNQPQH
>TRBV27
ASSLAARAEQY
>TRBV5-1
ASSSDLGRYEQY
>TRBV19
ASSIRTGGADTEAF
>TRBV9
ASSVVAVNTGELF
>TRBV11-3
ASSLDIASEQF
>TRBV7-9
ASSSSMGTGDTTDTQY
>TRBV29-1
SVGIGTGGNRDEQF
>TRBV7-2
ASSFGTVEGEQY
>TRBV6-5
ASVPGVNTEAF
>TRBV7-2
ASSLPQNYGYT
>TRBV7-2
ASSLTYEQY
>TRBV28
ASMDREKIYSNQPQH
>TRBV20-1
SAEKADTQY
>TRBV28
ASRDRNQPQH